This T cell receptor (beta chain) was sequenced for a study of immune evolution from preneoplasia to lung adenocarcinoma. TCRdb keeps only in-frame clones here, not all; method: immunoSEQ multiplex PCR. The repertoire holds over 13,000 clones, 80% seen once, with just under 5% in the top ten. CDR1 is SGHNT, CDR2 YYREEE, per germline (reference sequence). With V trimmed by 4 bases and J by 0 bases, 4 bases remained unmatched. The CDR3 is 15 amino acids. This clone was recorded once. The source of this sequence is a person between 65 and 80 years old with lung adenocarcinoma. V is TRBV5-4 and J is TRBJ1-2; 9 nucleotides agree with TRBD1. Sequencing was done on a sample of FFPE minimally invasive lung adenocarcinoma tissue. CDR3 DNA sequence: TGTGCCAGCAGCCCGGGACAGGGAGCTAACTATGGCTACACCTTC. It specifies CASSPGQGANYGYTF.